This T cell receptor (beta chain) was sequenced for a study of blood T cell repertoires in COVID-19. V shed 5 bases and J shed 4 bases, with 11 bases lying between them. Germline-derived CDR1 and CDR2 are SGHTA and FQGTGA. This CDR3 contains 13 residues. Some clones are missing from TCRdb's copy, which holds only in-frame ones; the method was immunoSEQ multiplex PCR. The repertoire includes 110,000 or so clones, more than 60% of them detected once, and roughly 6.2% sits in the top ten. The chain is built from TRBV7-3 and TRBJ1-2; D is uncertain. Sequencing used peripheral blood. The origin of this receptor is a man aged 65 to 85 with acute or convalescent COVID-19. CDR3 residues: CASSPDKSYGYTF. CDR3 DNA sequence: TGTGCCAGCAGCCCCGACAAGAGCTATGGCTACACCTTC.